This entry lists 21 T cell receptor beta chains sequenced from one sample in a study of monozygotic twins with inflammatory bowel disease (dated by TCRdb to between 2018 and 2021). Library construction relied on 5' RACE. Data came from an Illumina HiSeq 2500. Reprocessed by TCRdb, the reads give a single entry per CDR3 protein sequence, without DNA. The sample's table lists a count of approximately 160,000 distinct CDR3 sequences. In total, the top ten clones hold 7.4% of the sample. What was sequenced was blood. The receptor set was obtained from a human donor with ulcerative colitis or Crohn's disease, or a healthy co-twin of an affected twin (not recorded which).

This chain uses TRBV5-1 with TRBJ2-3; TCRdb's D call, TRBD2, is unchecked because there is no DNA. Germline V gives CDR1 SGHRS, CDR2 YFSETQ. The CDR3 covers 16 residues. The CDR3 loop reads CASSWELAGGPDTQYF.

The rearrangement uses TRBV20-1 and TRBJ2-7; the D call from TCRdb, TRBD2, cannot be confirmed without DNA. Per germline, CDR1 DFQATT and CDR2 SNEGSKA (reference sequence). The CDR3 sequence is 16 residues long. The CDR3 sequence is CSARSPEGLAGSEQYF.

The chain recombines TRBV20-1 with TRBJ1-1. The length of the CDR3 is 13 residues. Germline assignment: CDR1 DFQATT and CDR2 SNEGSKA (reference sequence). CDR3 loop: CSASGKTNTEAFF.

The chain joins TRBV20-1 to TRBJ2-2; absent DNA, TCRdb's TRBD2 call cannot be checked. Germline V gives CDR1 DFQATT, CDR2 SNEGSKA (reference sequence). The CDR3 runs to 16 residues. The CDR3 region is CSAVGGLAGRTGELFF.

The V gene is TRBV11-2, the J gene TRBJ2-7; the TCRdb D gene call, TRBD2, has no DNA to confirm it. Germline CDR1 and CDR2: SGHAT and FQNNGV. The CDR3 is 13 residues long. CDR3 sequence: CASSYRTDYEQYF.

J is TRBJ1-1 and V is TRBV18; TCRdb names TRBD1, which stays unverified in the absence of DNA. The CDR3 consists of 15 residues. Germline CDR1 KGHSH, CDR2 LQKENI. The CDR3 region is CASSPPDRGDTEAFF.

J is TRBJ1-1 and V is TRBV6-5; TCRdb designates TRBD1, a call that cannot be tested without DNA. In germline, CDR1 is MNHEY, CDR2 SVGAGI. The CDR3 sequence is 15 residues long. The CDR3 spells CASSYLGRGDTEAFF.

The chain is built from TRBV20-1 and TRBJ2-2; TCRdb proposes TRBD1, but this gene call is untestable without DNA. Germline CDR1 reads DFQATT; CDR2 reads SNEGSKA (reference sequence). This CDR3 spans 12 amino acids. The CDR3 spells CSAPRTSGELFF.

This chain links TRBV9 with TRBJ1-3. CDR3 size: 13 residues. Germline values: CDR1 SGDLS, CDR2 YYNGEE. The CDR3 loop is CASSVALGNTIYF.

The chain links TRBV19 to TRBJ2-5. This CDR3 is built from 13 residues. In germline, CDR1 is LNHDA, CDR2 SQIVND (reference sequence). CDR3: CASSLRLRETQYF.

The genes are TRBV7-2 and TRBJ1-1; TCRdb's assignment of TRBD1 cannot be checked, as there is no DNA. The CDR3 sequence is 14 residues long. Germline V gives CDR1 SGHTA, CDR2 FQGNSA. The CDR3 reads CASSQDRGWDEAFF. The full variable domain, with the rest looked up from reference TRBV7-2 and TRBJ1-1, is GAGVSQSPSNKVTEKGKDVELRCDPISGHTALYWYRQSLGQGLEFLIYFQGNSAPDKSGLPSDRFSAERTGGSVSTLTIQRTQQEDSAVYLCASSQDRGWDEAFFGQGTRLTVV.

The chain links TRBV4-3 to TRBJ1-3; without DNA, the TCRdb call of TRBD1 cannot be checked. The CDR3 extends over 14 amino acids. CDR1 and CDR2 (germline): LGHNA, YSLEER. The CDR3 sequence is CASSQNRGGNTIYF.

The chain combines TRBV7-9 with TRBJ1-2. The length of the CDR3 is 15 residues. The germline CDR1 and CDR2 sequences are SEHNR and FQNEAQ (reference sequence). The CDR3 sequence: CASSPVGSLNYGYTF. Looking up the rest from reference TRBV7-9 and TRBJ1-2 gives the full variable domain: DTGVSQNPRHKITKRGQNVTFRCDPISEHNRLYWYRQTLGQGPEFLTYFQNEAQLEKSRLLSDRFSAERPKGSFSTLEIQRTEQGDSAMYLCASSPVGSLNYGYTFGSGTRLTVV.

The chain employs TRBV20-1 and TRBJ2-3; TCRdb's assignment of TRBD2 cannot be checked, as there is no DNA. The CDR3 has 15 residues. Germline assignment: CDR1 DFQATT and CDR2 SNEGSKA (reference sequence). CDR3 protein: CSAGEASGHTDTQYF.

This chain connects TRBV15 to TRBJ1-1. Germline V lookup: CDR1 LNHNV, CDR2 YYDKDF (reference sequence). This CDR3 has 17 residues. This CDR3 is CATSRDFGGSRTPEAFF. Drawing the rest from reference TRBV15 and TRBJ1-1, the complete variable domain is DAMVIQNPRYQVTQFGKPVTLSCSQTLNHNVMYWYQQKSSQAPKLLFHYYDKDFNNEADTPDNFQSRRPNTSFCFLDIRSPGLGDTAMYLCATSRDFGGSRTPEAFFGQGTRLTVV.

V usage is TRBV7-2 and J usage is TRBJ2-2; the TCRdb call, TRBD2, lacks DNA for checking. CDR1 SGHTA and CDR2 FQGNSA come from the germline V gene. The CDR3 is made up of 16 amino acids. CDR3 sequence: CASSLEGLVNTGELFF.

The chain uses TRBV6-2 or TRBV6-3 and TRBJ2-1. Germline V gives CDR1 MNHEY, CDR2 SVGEGT. The CDR3 totals 14 residues. The CDR3 protein is CASSYLVSHDEQFF.

The chain combines TRBV5-1 with TRBJ1-1; the TRBD1 assignment by TCRdb is unverifiable without DNA. The CDR3 extends over 15 amino acids. Germline CDR1 reads SGHRS; CDR2 reads YFSETQ. This CDR3 reads CASSLGGTKNTEAFF.

The chain carries TRBV27 and TRBJ2-2; the D call of TRBD1 rests on TCRdb alone, since no DNA is present to check it. The length of the CDR3 is 18 residues. CDR1 MNHEY and CDR2 SMNVEV come from the germline V gene (reference sequence). The CDR3 region is CASSLFPLHLGGTGELFF.

The chain is built from TRBV6-2 or TRBV6-3 and TRBJ2-3. The CDR3 spans 17 residues. Germline CDR1 is MNHEY and CDR2 is SVGEGT. The CDR3 sequence is CASSYSFAGGLTDTQYF.

The genes are TRBV5-1 and TRBJ2-3; TCRdb selects TRBD1, and the lack of DNA leaves this call unchecked. The CDR3 runs 14 residues. CDR1 and CDR2 (germline): SGHRS, YFSETQ. The CDR3: CASSLRGGIDTQYF.